This is a list of T cell receptor beta chains from one sample in a study of beta chain features in type 1 diabetes. Produced via immunoSEQ multiplex PCR; TCRdb's table is partial and in-frame only. The table lists hundreds of thousands of clones, roughly 12% of them singletons, with 0.0095% to 0.011% in the top ten. Material for sequencing was naive CD4+ T cells from blood. These receptors were taken from a woman aged 18 to 35 with type 1 diabetes. The CDR3 runs from the conserved cysteine through the conserved F or W. Fields, in order: D gene, V gene, CDR3 length, clone size, J gene, CDR3 protein, CDR3 DNA. D genes are given only for firm matches. Where a row states a size, it is once, few, many or the class of an expanded clone; other rows omit it.

d_gene: TRBD1; v_gene: TRBV2; len: 14; abundance: few; j_gene: TRBJ2-1; CDR3aa: CASSTTGGYNEQFF; CDR3nt: TGTGCCAGCAGCACGACAGGGGGTTACAATGAGCAGTTCTTC
d_gene: -; v_gene: TRBV4-2; len: 15; abundance: few; j_gene: TRBJ2-1; CDR3aa: CASSQQGLTYNEQFF; CDR3nt: TGTGCCAGCAGCCAGCAGGGACTTACATACAATGAGCAGTTCTTC
d_gene: TRBD1; v_gene: TRBV30; len: 14; abundance: -; j_gene: TRBJ2-7; CDR3aa: CAWSVGGTDYEQYF; CDR3nt: TGTGCCTGGAGTGTAGGTGGGACAGACTACGAGCAGTACTTC
d_gene: -; v_gene: TRBV29-1; len: 14; abundance: few; j_gene: TRBJ1-1; CDR3aa: CSVEHGTVPSRAFF; CDR3nt: TGCAGCGTTGAACACGGCACAGTCCCTTCGCGAGCTTTCTTT
d_gene: TRBD2; v_gene: TRBV18; len: 15; abundance: -; j_gene: TRBJ2-3; CDR3aa: CASSPPGLAADTQYF; CDR3nt: TGTGCCAGCTCACCACCGGGACTAGCGGCAGATACGCAGTATTTT
d_gene: -; v_gene: TRBV7-8; len: 14; abundance: -; j_gene: TRBJ2-5; CDR3aa: CASSLVETQETQYF; CDR3nt: TGTGCCAGCAGCTTAGTTGAGACTCAAGAGACCCAGTACTTC
d_gene: TRBD1; v_gene: TRBV19; len: 15; abundance: -; j_gene: TRBJ1-1; CDR3aa: CASSTQQGVNTEAFF; CDR3nt: TGTGCCAGTAGTACGCAACAGGGGGTGAACACTGAAGCTTTCTTT
d_gene: TRBD1; v_gene: TRBV5-4; len: 14; abundance: once; j_gene: TRBJ1-1; CDR3aa: CASSLARDRREAFF; CDR3nt: TGTGCCAGCAGCTTGGCAAGGGACAGGCGAGAAGCTTTCTTT
d_gene: TRBD2; v_gene: TRBV7-3; len: 15; abundance: -; j_gene: TRBJ2-1; CDR3aa: CASSTGTSLSNEQFF; CDR3nt: TGTGCCAGCAGCACCGGGACTAGCCTCTCTAATGAGCAGTTCTTC
d_gene: TRBD1; v_gene: TRBV19; len: 14; abundance: -; j_gene: TRBJ2-1; CDR3aa: CASSLTGVLNEQFF; CDR3nt: TGTGCCAGTAGTCTGACAGGGGTTTTGAATGAGCAGTTCTTC
d_gene: TRBD1; v_gene: TRBV30; len: 15; abundance: -; j_gene: TRBJ2-7; CDR3aa: CAWSNRDRGSYEQYF; CDR3nt: TGTGCCTGGAGTAACCGGGACAGGGGGTCCTACGAGCAGTACTTC
d_gene: TRBD1; v_gene: TRBV5-8; len: 15; abundance: -; j_gene: TRBJ2-7; CDR3aa: CASSLGTGSSYEQYF; CDR3nt: TGTGCCAGCAGCTTGGGGACAGGGTCCTCCTACGAGCAGTACTTC
d_gene: TRBD1; v_gene: TRBV9; len: 15; abundance: few; j_gene: TRBJ1-5; CDR3aa: CASSVGQGSNQPQHF; CDR3nt: TGTGCCAGCAGCGTAGGACAGGGAAGCAATCAGCCCCAGCATTTT
d_gene: -; v_gene: TRBV29-1; len: 13; abundance: few; j_gene: TRBJ1-3; CDR3aa: CSVKINSGNTIYF; CDR3nt: TGCAGCGTTAAAATTAACTCTGGAAACACCATATATTTT
d_gene: -; v_gene: TRBV19; len: 20; abundance: -; j_gene: TRBJ2-6; CDR3aa: CASSRGGGLLTSSGANVLTF; CDR3nt: TGTGCCAGTAGTCGAGGGGGGGGACTTCTTACCAGCTCTGGGGCCAACGTCCTGACTTTC
d_gene: TRBD1; v_gene: TRBV14; len: 16; abundance: -; j_gene: TRBJ2-7; CDR3aa: CASSPRDRALSYEQYF; CDR3nt: TGTGCCAGCAGCCCTAGGGACAGGGCCCTCTCCTACGAGCAGTACTTC
d_gene: TRBD2; v_gene: TRBV4-1; len: 14; abundance: once; j_gene: TRBJ2-3; CDR3aa: CAVSGGRLPDTQYF; CDR3nt: TGCGCCGTTAGCGGGGGGCGCCTCCCAGATACGCAGTATTTT
d_gene: TRBD2; v_gene: TRBV7-8; len: 14; abundance: few; j_gene: TRBJ2-3; CDR3aa: CASSLGRTSGKQYF; CDR3nt: TGTGCCAGCAGCTTGGGACGGACTAGCGGGAAACAGTATTTT
d_gene: TRBD1; v_gene: TRBV12-5; len: 13; abundance: -; j_gene: TRBJ2-3; CDR3aa: CASGTGVTDTQYF; CDR3nt: TGTGCTAGCGGGACAGGGGTCACAGATACGCAGTATTTT
d_gene: TRBD2; v_gene: TRBV7-9; len: 16; abundance: -; j_gene: TRBJ2-3; CDR3aa: CASSLALAGGGDTQYF; CDR3nt: TGTGCCAGCAGCTTAGCGCTAGCGGGAGGAGGAGATACGCAGTATTTT
d_gene: -; v_gene: TRBV27; len: 14; abundance: few; j_gene: TRBJ2-3; CDR3aa: CASSSRAPKDTQYF; CDR3nt: TGTGCCAGCAGTTCGCGTGCACCAAAAGATACGCAGTATTTT
d_gene: TRBD1; v_gene: TRBV4-2; len: 18; abundance: -; j_gene: TRBJ1-5; CDR3aa: CASSQGVDRARSNQPQHF; CDR3nt: TGTGCCAGCAGCCAAGGTGTCGACAGGGCCCGTAGCAATCAGCCCCAGCATTTT
d_gene: -; v_gene: TRBV5-1; len: 14; abundance: -; j_gene: TRBJ2-3; CDR3aa: CASTNPSGTDTQYF; CDR3nt: TGCGCCAGCACCAACCCGAGCGGGACAGATACGCAGTATTTT
d_gene: -; v_gene: TRBV7-2; len: 14; abundance: -; j_gene: TRBJ2-7; CDR3aa: CASSLGPGTDEQYF; CDR3nt: TGTGCCAGCAGCTTAGGCCCGGGGACTGACGAGCAGTACTTC
d_gene: TRBD1; v_gene: TRBV2; len: 12; abundance: few; j_gene: TRBJ1-2; CDR3aa: CAWIRDRVVFTF; CDR3nt: TGTGCCTGGATCCGGGACAGGGTTGTATTCACCTTC
d_gene: TRBD1; v_gene: TRBV19; len: 14; abundance: -; j_gene: TRBJ1-1; CDR3aa: CASRNRDRVTEAFF; CDR3nt: TGTGCCAGTAGGAACCGGGACAGGGTTACTGAAGCTTTCTTT
d_gene: -; v_gene: TRBV6-5; len: 15; abundance: few; j_gene: TRBJ1-1; CDR3aa: CASSYSNMQNTEAFF; CDR3nt: TGTGCCAGCAGTTACTCGAACATGCAGAACACTGAAGCTTTCTTT
d_gene: TRBD2; v_gene: TRBV6-6; len: 16; abundance: once; j_gene: TRBJ2-5; CDR3aa: CASSYTSGRTRETQYF; CDR3nt: TGTGCCAGCAGTTACACTAGCGGGAGGACCCGGGAGACCCAGTACTTC
d_gene: -; v_gene: TRBV2; len: 14; abundance: few; j_gene: TRBJ1-4; CDR3aa: CASTQDVTNEKLFF; CDR3nt: TGTGCCAGCACCCAGGATGTCACTAATGAAAAACTGTTTTTT
d_gene: -; v_gene: TRBV5-1; len: 13; abundance: -; j_gene: TRBJ1-2; CDR3aa: CASSLGTIKGYTF; CDR3nt: TGCGCCAGCAGCTTGGGTACAATTAAGGGCTACACCTTC
d_gene: -; v_gene: TRBV7-2; len: 16; abundance: few; j_gene: TRBJ1-1; CDR3aa: CASSLASGRTNTEAFF; CDR3nt: TGTGCCAGCAGCTTAGCTAGCGGCAGGACGAACACTGAAGCTTTCTTT
d_gene: TRBD1; v_gene: TRBV10-3; len: 13; abundance: -; j_gene: TRBJ1-5; CDR3aa: CAISGTGDQPQHF; CDR3nt: TGTGCCATCAGTGGGACAGGGGATCAGCCCCAGCATTTT
d_gene: TRBD2; v_gene: TRBV29-1; len: 14; abundance: -; j_gene: TRBJ2-3; CDR3aa: CSAVAGGLRDTQYF; CDR3nt: TGCAGCGCCGTAGCGGGGGGTTTAAGAGATACGCAGTATTTT
d_gene: TRBD1; v_gene: TRBV11-2; len: 14; abundance: few; j_gene: TRBJ2-7; CDR3aa: CASSDDRGPYEQYF; CDR3nt: TGTGCCAGCAGCGACGACAGGGGGCCCTACGAGCAGTACTTC
d_gene: -; v_gene: TRBV2; len: 13; abundance: -; j_gene: TRBJ2-3; CDR3aa: CASSELPVDTQYF; CDR3nt: TGTGCCAGCAGTGAACTCCCGGTAGATACGCAGTATTTT
d_gene: -; v_gene: TRBV7-9; len: 14; abundance: -; j_gene: TRBJ2-1; CDR3aa: CASSRAGSYNEQFF; CDR3nt: TGTGCCAGCAGCCGGGCGGGGTCCTACAATGAGCAGTTCTTC
d_gene: TRBD2; v_gene: TRBV19; len: 15; abundance: -; j_gene: TRBJ2-1; CDR3aa: CASSSGTSLVDEQFF; CDR3nt: TGTGCCAGTAGTTCCGGGACTAGCCTCGTGGATGAGCAGTTCTTC
d_gene: -; v_gene: TRBV7-9; len: 15; abundance: -; j_gene: TRBJ2-2; CDR3aa: CASSLVGHATGELFF; CDR3nt: TGTGCCAGCAGCTTAGTGGGCCACGCCACCGGGGAGCTGTTTTTT
d_gene: -; v_gene: TRBV30; len: 12; abundance: -; j_gene: TRBJ1-2; CDR3aa: CAWNRWRDGYTF; CDR3nt: TGTGCCTGGAATCGGTGGCGGGATGGCTACACCTTC
d_gene: TRBD2; v_gene: TRBV27; len: 14; abundance: -; j_gene: TRBJ2-2; CDR3aa: CASTSGGWGGELFF; CDR3nt: TGTGCCAGCACCAGCGGGGGATGGGGCGGGGAGCTGTTTTTT
d_gene: TRBD2; v_gene: TRBV15; len: 16; abundance: few; j_gene: TRBJ2-1; CDR3aa: CATSRGGTSVLNEQFF; CDR3nt: TGTGCCACCAGCAGAGGTGGGACTAGCGTCCTCAATGAGCAGTTCTTC
d_gene: -; v_gene: TRBV5-1; len: 12; abundance: few; j_gene: TRBJ2-1; CDR3aa: CASSSRGNEQFF; CDR3nt: TGCGCCAGCAGCTCCCGGGGCAATGAGCAGTTCTTC